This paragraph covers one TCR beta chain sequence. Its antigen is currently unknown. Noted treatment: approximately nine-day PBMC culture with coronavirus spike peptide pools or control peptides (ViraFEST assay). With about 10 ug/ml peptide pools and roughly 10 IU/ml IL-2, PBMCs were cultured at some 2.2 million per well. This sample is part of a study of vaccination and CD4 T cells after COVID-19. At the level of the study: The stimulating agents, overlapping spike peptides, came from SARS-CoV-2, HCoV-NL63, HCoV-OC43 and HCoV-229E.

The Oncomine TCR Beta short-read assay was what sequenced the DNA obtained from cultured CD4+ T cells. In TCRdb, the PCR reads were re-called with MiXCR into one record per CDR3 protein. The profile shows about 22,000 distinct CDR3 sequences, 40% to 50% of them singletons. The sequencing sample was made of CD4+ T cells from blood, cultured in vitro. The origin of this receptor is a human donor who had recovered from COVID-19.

CDR3 amino acids: CAWRGREGTGANVLTF. Written as DNA, the CDR3 is TGTGCCTGGCGGGGGAGGGAAGGCACTGGGGCCAACGTCCTGACTTTC. The genes are TRBV30 and TRBJ2-6; TRBD2 matches 7 bases. J gave up 2 bases and V 5 bases, and 9 bases lay outside the gene matches. This CDR3 has 16 residues. The V gene's germline CDR1 is GTSNPN and CDR2 SVGIG (reference sequence).